This entry describes one T cell receptor (beta chain). This CDR3 region has 16 residues. In germline, CDR1 is LNHNV, CDR2 YYDKDF (reference sequence). The germline V and J ends were trimmed by 0 bases and 6 bases, with 16 bases remaining between them. This entry comes from a study of blood T cell repertoires in COVID-19. Data came from immunoSEQ multiplex PCR; TCRdb stores just in-frame clones and leaves some out. The sample includes roughly 290,000 clones, around 87% of them seen just once. The chain combines TRBV15 with TRBJ2-3, with a possible D match to TRBD1 (5 bases). The receptor comes from a woman aged 50 to 60 who had recovered from COVID-19. Sequencing was performed on peripheral blood. This CDR3 reads CATSRDQGTGWDTQYF. The DNA of the CDR3 is TGTGCCACCAGCAGAGATCAGGGCACGGGTTGGGATACGCAGTATTTT.